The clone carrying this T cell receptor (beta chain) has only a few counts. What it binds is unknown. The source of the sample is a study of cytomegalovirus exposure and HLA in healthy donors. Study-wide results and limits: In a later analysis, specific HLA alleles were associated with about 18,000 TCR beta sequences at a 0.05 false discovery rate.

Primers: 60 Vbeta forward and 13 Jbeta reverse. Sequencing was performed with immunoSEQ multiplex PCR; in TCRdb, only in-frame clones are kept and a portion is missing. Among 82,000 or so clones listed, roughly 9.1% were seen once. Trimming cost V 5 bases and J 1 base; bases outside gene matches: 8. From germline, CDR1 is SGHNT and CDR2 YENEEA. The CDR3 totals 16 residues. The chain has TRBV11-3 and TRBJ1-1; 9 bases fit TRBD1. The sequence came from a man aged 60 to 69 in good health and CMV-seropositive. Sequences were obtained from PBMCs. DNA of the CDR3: TGTGCCAGCAGCCCGCGGACAGGGGCCGAGAACACTGAAGCTTTCTTT. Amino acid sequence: CASSPRTGAENTEAFF.